Listed below are T cell receptor beta chains from one sample, sequenced in a study of shared clonotypes between healthy human individuals. The data were produced by immunoSEQ multiplex PCR, yet TCRdb's version contains in-frame clones alone and is incomplete. The sample contains nearly 2 million clones, about 95% of which appear only once. Material for sequencing was naive CD8+ T cells sorted from blood. These receptors originate from a man between 18 and 29 years old in good health. Both conserved end residues are part of each CDR3. A D gene is named only where the DNA matches it firmly. Rows give clone size only sometimes, using once, few, many, or a class for an expanded clone.

>TRBJ1-6|TRBV27|TRBD1|-
CASSLRQGSSYNSPLHF
TGTGCCAGCAGTTTAAGACAGGGCAGCTCCTATAATTCACCCCTCCACTTT
>TRBJ2-7|TRBV30|-|once
CAWNSGAEQYF
TGTGCCTGGAACTCAGGGGCCGAGCAGTACTTC
>TRBJ2-3|TRBV27|TRBD2|-
CASSPLRTSGDTDTQYF
TGTGCCAGCAGTCCCCTCAGGACTAGCGGAGACACAGATACGCAGTATTTT
>TRBJ2-7|TRBV6-1|TRBD1|-
CASRTGSSYEQYF
TGTGCCAGCAGGACAGGGAGCTCCTACGAGCAGTACTTC
>TRBJ1-1|TRBV27|-|-
CASGLGGPMNTEAFF
TGTGCCAGCGGCCTTGGGGGTCCCATGAACACTGAAGCTTTCTTT
>TRBJ2-1|TRBV27|TRBD2|-
CASSLQIPGLAGSSEQFF
TGTGCCAGCAGTTTACAGATCCCAGGACTAGCGGGATCCTCTGAGCAGTTCTTC
>TRBJ1-1|TRBV16|-|-
CASSLTLGTVNTEAFF
TGTGCCAGCAGCCTAACGTTGGGGACGGTGAACACTGAAGCTTTCTTT
>TRBJ1-2|TRBV9|-|-
CASRSAGDYGYTF
TGTGCCAGCAGGTCCGCAGGAGACTATGGCTACACCTTC
>TRBJ1-1|TRBV19|-|few
CASSLSMNTEAFF
TGTGCCAGTAGTCTGAGTATGAACACTGAAGCTTTCTTT
>TRBJ2-3|TRBV6-1|-|-
CASSEEGGSTDTQYF
TGTGCCAGCAGTGAAGAGGGGGGATCCACAGATACGCAGTATTTT
>TRBJ2-7|TRBV6-5|-|-
CASSSLAGQSSYEQYF
TGTGCCAGCAGTTCGTTAGCGGGACAGAGCTCCTACGAGCAGTACTTC
>TRBJ1-1|TRBV10-3|-|-
CAISLTNTEAFF
TGTGCCATCAGTTTGACTAACACTGAAGCTTTCTTT
>TRBJ2-7|TRBV19|TRBD1|-
CASSPWDRPYEQYF
TGTGCCAGTAGTCCCTGGGACAGACCCTACGAGCAGTACTTC
>TRBJ1-1|TRBV6-5|-|-
CASSYDGMNTEAFF
TGTGCCAGCAGTTATGACGGAATGAACACTGAAGCTTTCTTT
>TRBJ2-7|TRBV7-6|TRBD1|-
CASSSGAGTGNEQYF
TGTGCCAGCTCATCCGGGGCCGGGACAGGGAACGAGCAGTACTTC
>TRBJ2-1|TRBV5-6|-|-
CASSTRTAEEQFF
TGTGCCAGCAGCACCCGGACGGCTGAGGAGCAGTTCTTC
>TRBJ2-1|TRBV4-1|-|-
CASTEIGGDNEQFF
TGCGCCAGCACAGAAATCGGGGGCGACAATGAGCAGTTCTTC
>TRBJ2-5|TRBV28|-|-
CASSSRETQYF
TGTGCCAGCAGTTCTCGAGAGACCCAGTACTTC
>TRBJ1-5|TRBV19|-|-
CASSIDREQPQHF
TGTGCCAGTAGTATAGATAGGGAACAGCCCCAGCATTTT
>TRBJ1-1|TRBV19|TRBD1|-
CASSLGTGNTEAFF
TGTGCCAGTAGTTTGGGGACAGGGAACACTGAAGCTTTCTTT
>TRBJ2-7|TRBV5-1|TRBD2|-
CASSLWAGGPLEQYF
TGCGCCAGCAGCTTGTGGGCGGGAGGCCCGCTAGAGCAGTACTTC
>TRBJ2-1|TRBV5-6|TRBD2|-
CASIKSGGPNEQFF
TGTGCCAGCATCAAGTCGGGAGGGCCCAATGAGCAGTTCTTC
>TRBJ2-7|TRBV6-1|-|-
CASSVARGVANEQYF
TGTGCCAGCAGTGTCGCCAGGGGAGTGGCCAACGAGCAGTACTTC
>TRBJ2-7|TRBV2|TRBD1|once
CASSLGTGINYEQYF
TGTGCCAGCAGCCTGGGGACAGGTATAAACTACGAGCAGTACTTC